This T cell receptor (beta chain) derives from a study of identical twins. Broader study findings: With monozygotic twins, out-of-frame TCR alpha sharing exceeded what models estimated. Findings came from cross-sectional statistics, without long-term follow-up of donors.

Per germline, CDR1 DFQATT and CDR2 SNEGSKA (reference sequence). CDR3 length: 11 residues. Trimming took 3 bases from V and 10 from J, leaving 10 bases between them. This clonotype has more than one count but fewer than ten. Its antigen is unidentified. A universal primer site arose from template switching, and cDNA bore unique molecular identifiers. Via MiXCR, TCRdb re-called the 5' RACE reads, giving one row per CDR3 protein. The sample contains about 570,000 distinct CDR3 sequences, roughly 9.5% of which appear only once. These sequences were also reported in another study, on yellow fever vaccine responses in identical twins. This second study says: Twins' vaccine T cell responses were reported to seem partly convergent and partly personalized.

The V call is TRBV20-1, the J call TRBJ2-1, with D possibly called TRBD1 or TRBD2 (5 bases each). The receptor comes from a woman younger than 35 in good health. The sample taken for sequencing was PBMCs. The CDR3, as DNA: TGCAGTGCTAGCCTCGGGGCCGAGCAGTTCTTC. Protein sequence: CSASLGAEQFF.